This is a list of T cell receptor beta chains from one sample in a study of cytomegalovirus exposure and HLA in healthy donors. Generated by immunoSEQ multiplex PCR, the TCRdb table keeps only in-frame clones and is missing some. The repertoire table contains about 70,000 clones. The sequenced sample was PBMCs. These receptors were taken from a female donor in good health and CMV-seropositive. CDR3s include the opening cysteine and the closing phenylalanine or tryptophan. The order of the fields is J gene, D gene, V gene, CDR3 DNA, CDR3 protein. D genes are given only for firm matches.

J: TRBJ1-5; D: .; V: TRBV28; DNA: TGTGCCAGCAGGGGCTCTAATCAGCCCCAGCATTTT; CDR3: CASRGSNQPQHF
J: TRBJ2-7; D: TRBD2; V: TRBV28; DNA: TGTGCCAACCAAGCGGGAGGGGATTCGGAGCAGTACTTC; CDR3: CANQAGGDSEQYF
J: TRBJ2-2; D: TRBD2; V: TRBV7-8; DNA: TGTGCCAGCAGTGGGACTAGCGGGGTGAACACCGGGGAGCTGTTTTTT; CDR3: CASSGTSGVNTGELFF
J: TRBJ2-3; D: TRBD2; V: TRBV6-4; DNA: TGTGCCAGCAGTGACTCGACTAGCGGGGGGCCCGATACGCAGTATTTT; CDR3: CASSDSTSGGPDTQYF
J: TRBJ2-1; D: .; V: TRBV28; DNA: TGTGCCAGCGGTGTAGATGAGCAGTTCTTC; CDR3: CASGVDEQFF
J: TRBJ1-6; D: .; V: TRBV11-2; DNA: TGTGCCAGCAGCATGGAAAGACTGGATTCACCCCTCCACTTT; CDR3: CASSMERLDSPLHF
J: TRBJ2-7; D: TRBD2; V: TRBV30; DNA: TGTGCCTGGAGCGCGGGGGTGACCTACGAGCAGTACTTC; CDR3: CAWSAGVTYEQYF
J: TRBJ2-7; D: .; V: TRBV7-2; DNA: TGTGCCAGCAGCTTAGGCTCAAGCGGAAGAACTTACGAGCAGTACTTC; CDR3: CASSLGSSGRTYEQYF
J: TRBJ1-2; D: .; V: TRBV6-5; DNA: TGTGCCAGCAGCTCGGAGCCCCGCTCGAATGGCTACACCTTC; CDR3: CASSSEPRSNGYTF
J: TRBJ2-7; D: .; V: TRBV9; DNA: TGTGCCAGCAGCGACGGGACTTCCCCCTACGAGCAGTACTTC; CDR3: CASSDGTSPYEQYF
J: TRBJ1-2; D: TRBD1; V: TRBV30; DNA: TGTGCCTTTACAGGGGCCTATGGCTACACCTTC; CDR3: CAFTGAYGYTF
J: TRBJ2-6; D: TRBD1; V: TRBV19; DNA: TGTGCCAGTACCGGGACAGTCCAACACTCTGGGGCCAACGTCCTGACTTTC; CDR3: CASTGTVQHSGANVLTF
J: TRBJ1-6; D: .; V: TRBV14; DNA: TGTGCCAGCAGCCGTGGAGATAATTCACCCCTCCACTTT; CDR3: CASSRGDNSPLHF
J: TRBJ2-7; D: TRBD1; V: TRBV28; DNA: TGTGCCAGCAGTGGGACAGGTTGGGAGCAGTACTTC; CDR3: CASSGTGWEQYF
J: TRBJ2-2; D: TRBD2; V: TRBV10-3; DNA: TGTGCCATCAGCAGACTAGCGGGAGATACCGGGGAGCTGTTTTTT; CDR3: CAISRLAGDTGELFF
J: TRBJ2-1; D: TRBD2; V: TRBV4-3; DNA: TGCGCCAGCAGCCAGGGCGGGGGGGCACGTGAGCAGTTCTTC; CDR3: CASSQGGGAREQFF
J: TRBJ2-1; D: TRBD2; V: TRBV5-6; DNA: TGTGCCAGCAGCCCGGGACTAGCGGGCAGAGCTAAGTACAATGAGCAGTTCTTC; CDR3: CASSPGLAGRAKYNEQFF
J: TRBJ2-3; D: TRBD1; V: TRBV28; DNA: TGTGCCAGCAGTTTGGGGGCGGGGACAGGGGATACGCAGTATTTT; CDR3: CASSLGAGTGDTQYF
J: TRBJ1-1; D: TRBD1; V: TRBV7-2; DNA: TGTGCCAGCACCCCCGTTCTGGGACAGGGCGGTGAAGCTTTCTTT; CDR3: CASTPVLGQGGEAFF
J: TRBJ1-1; D: .; V: TRBV29-1; DNA: TGCAGCGTTGAAGGCCCCGGACAGTTATACACTGAAGCTTTCTTT; CDR3: CSVEGPGQLYTEAFF
J: TRBJ1-2; D: .; V: TRBV30; DNA: TGTGCCTGGAGGCGGGGCTCGGCCGTCTATGGCTACACCTTC; CDR3: CAWRRGSAVYGYTF
J: TRBJ1-3; D: .; V: TRBV5-1; DNA: TGCGCCAGCACCGCGACAGGAAACACCATATATTTT; CDR3: CASTATGNTIYF
J: TRBJ2-7; D: TRBD2; V: TRBV18; DNA: TGTGCCAGCTCGCCTTCAGGCGGGGGGGCCGGCGAGCAGTACTTC; CDR3: CASSPSGGGAGEQYF
J: TRBJ2-1; D: TRBD2; V: TRBV6-5; DNA: TGTGCCAGCAGTAAAGGGACTAGCGGGGCCAATGAGCAGTTCTTC; CDR3: CASSKGTSGANEQFF
J: TRBJ1-2; D: TRBD1; V: TRBV5-1; DNA: TGCGCCAGCAGCTTAACAGGGGCATTTTATGGCTACACCTTC; CDR3: CASSLTGAFYGYTF
J: TRBJ2-3; D: .; V: TRBV6-5; DNA: TGTGCCAGCAGTTATTTTGGGGGGGCCACAGATACGCAGTATTTT; CDR3: CASSYFGGATDTQYF
J: TRBJ1-2; D: .; V: TRBV19; DNA: TGTGCCAGTAGTCTCTCTACAGCACCCTCTAACTATGGCTACACCTTC; CDR3: CASSLSTAPSNYGYTF
J: TRBJ2-7; D: TRBD1; V: TRBV6-1; DNA: TGTGCCAGCAGTGAAGCGCTTCGGCAGGGGGACTACGAGCAGTACTTC; CDR3: CASSEALRQGDYEQYF
J: TRBJ1-4; D: TRBD1; V: TRBV30; DNA: TGTGCCTGGAGTGTGACAGGGAGGGAAAAACTGTTTTTT; CDR3: CAWSVTGREKLFF
J: TRBJ2-6; D: TRBD2; V: TRBV6-1; DNA: TGTGCCAGCAGCGGGGGGGACTCTGGGGCCAACGTCCTGACTTTC; CDR3: CASSGGDSGANVLTF
J: TRBJ1-2; D: .; V: TRBV29-1; DNA: TGCAGCGTTGATCAGGGCGTATATGGCTACACCTTC; CDR3: CSVDQGVYGYTF
J: TRBJ1-5; D: .; V: TRBV7-2; DNA: TGTGCCAGCAGCCCTGCAGAGGGTCAAAATCAGCCCCAGCATTTT; CDR3: CASSPAEGQNQPQHF
J: TRBJ2-3; D: .; V: TRBV14; DNA: TGTGCCAGCAGCCCCGGACAGTTCACAGATACGCAGTATTTT; CDR3: CASSPGQFTDTQYF
J: TRBJ2-2; D: .; V: TRBV28; DNA: TGTGCCAGCAGTTTCTTGGGCCTAAACACCGGGGAGCTGTTTTTT; CDR3: CASSFLGLNTGELFF
J: TRBJ2-7; D: .; V: TRBV29-1; DNA: TGCAGCGTTACAGTCTCCGATGCCTACGAGCAGTACTTC; CDR3: CSVTVSDAYEQYF
J: TRBJ1-2; D: .; V: TRBV5-4; DNA: TGTGCCAGCAGCCTAGGACAGTTCCGCAATAACTATGGCTACACCTTC; CDR3: CASSLGQFRNNYGYTF
J: TRBJ2-5; D: TRBD1; V: TRBV19; DNA: TGTGCCAGTAGTCAGGGGGCCCAAGAGACCCAGTACTTC; CDR3: CASSQGAQETQYF
J: TRBJ1-2; D: .; V: TRBV4-3; DNA: TGCGCCAGCAGCCAAAATATCGTCGGCGGTGGCTACACCTTC; CDR3: CASSQNIVGGGYTF
J: TRBJ2-7; D: .; V: TRBV5-6; DNA: TGTGCCAGCAGCTTGGGACAGCCCGCCTACGAGCAGTACTTC; CDR3: CASSLGQPAYEQYF
J: TRBJ2-3; D: .; V: TRBV2; DNA: TGTGCCGGAGCTGCAGGGCTTTTCGCCACAGATACGCAGTATTTT; CDR3: CAGAAGLFATDTQYF
J: TRBJ1-2; D: .; V: TRBV5-1; DNA: TGCGCCAGCAGCTTGGAGCGGGGCGGTTCAGGCTACACCTTC; CDR3: CASSLERGGSGYTF
J: TRBJ2-7; D: TRBD2; V: TRBV27; DNA: TGTGCCAGCAGTTTTAGCGGGAGTGTCCACGAGCAGTACTTC; CDR3: CASSFSGSVHEQYF
J: TRBJ2-7; D: TRBD2; V: TRBV18; DNA: TGTGCCAGCTCACGAATTGGGACTAGCGATTACGAGCAGTACTTC; CDR3: CASSRIGTSDYEQYF
J: TRBJ2-7; D: .; V: TRBV7-9; DNA: TGTGCCAGCAGCTTCTCCCCTTTCTACGAGCAGTACTTC; CDR3: CASSFSPFYEQYF
J: TRBJ1-5; D: .; V: TRBV9; DNA: TGTGCCAGCAGCGAAGCGGTGAATGAGCCCCAGCATTTT; CDR3: CASSEAVNEPQHF